This TCR beta chain emerged from a study of CD8 T cells in Susac syndrome. Included as multiple sclerosis controls were treatment-naive patients who had stable or active relapsing-remitting disease. An amount of RNA that ranged from roughly 0.5 to 1 ug was reverse transcribed with random hexamers. TCRdb re-derived calls from the immunoSEQ multiplex PCR reads in MiXCR, one entry per CDR3 protein. The data contain a few hundred thousand distinct CDR3 sequences, 92% of them singletons. The CDR3 loop spans 13 amino acids. CDR1 SGHVS and CDR2 FQNEAQ come from the germline V gene. Trimming pared 3 bases from V and 5 bases from J, leaving 10 bases between.

The chain links TRBV7-8 to TRBJ1-1; D is undetermined. Sequences were obtained from CD8+ T cells from PBMCs. This clonotype originated in a human donor with multiple sclerosis. CDR3 DNA sequence: TGTGCCAGCAGCTTGAGCCCGGGGACTGAAGCTTTCTTT. Amino acid sequence: CASSLSPGTEAFF.